These 24 T cell receptor beta chains share one sample of origin, sequenced in a study of cytomegalovirus exposure and HLA in healthy donors. PCR primers comprised 60 Vbeta and 13 Jbeta primers. Using immunoSEQ multiplex PCR, the repertoire was profiled, and TCRdb retains in-frame clones only, with some absent. The table shows 100,000 to 150,000 clones, with roughly 80% occurring only once. Source material: PBMCs. These receptors were collected from a man aged 18 to 30 in good health and CMV-seropositive.

V usage is TRBV7-2 and J usage is TRBJ1-5, with 8 positions matching TRBD1. V lost 3 bases, J lost 1 base, and 5 bases stayed unmatched. The CDR3 runs 16 residues. CDR1 is SGHTA and CDR2 is FQGNSA in the germline V gene. CDR3 DNA: TGTGCCAGCAGCTTCGCAGGGGGCCTGAGCAATCAGCCCCAGCATTTT. Its translation: CASSFAGGLSNQPQHF.

The chain recombines TRBV7-9 with TRBJ2-1, with 7 bases identical to TRBD1. J was trimmed by 15 bases and V by 5 bases; bases with no gene match: 16. Per the germline V gene, CDR1 is SEHNR and CDR2 is FQNEAQ (reference sequence). The CDR3 length is 14 residues. The DNA of the CDR3 is TGTGCCAGCAGCCGAGAAAGACAGGGAACAAGTTCGTTCTTC. This sequence encodes CASSRERQGTSSFF.

In its sample, this clone was seen once. The rearrangement links TRBV5-1 to TRBJ1-2; 9 bases are shared with TRBD1. Germline V gene lookup returns CDR1 SGHRS and CDR2 YFSETQ. CDR3 length equals 13 residues. Germline trimming cut 6 bases from V and 7 bases from J; bases unmatched to any gene: 7. CDR3 residues: CASTIPGQGGYTF. The CDR3 DNA reads TGCGCCAGCACCATTCCGGGACAGGGTGGCTACACCTTC.

The rearrangement uses TRBV9 and TRBJ2-3; D possibly corresponds to TRBD2 (6 bases). V lost 4 bases to trimming and J lost 4 bases, with 16 bases between them. Germline CDR1 SGDLS, CDR2 YYNGEE. This CDR3 spans 15 amino acids. The CDR3 DNA reads as TGTGCCAGCAGCCCTCGTAGTACGGGGGCAGATACGCAGTATTTT. Its protein product is CASSPRSTGADTQYF.

The chain employs TRBV9 and TRBJ2-1, with 7 bases matching TRBD1. V trimming: 0 bases; J trimming: 4 bases; junction bases outside the gene matches: 7. CDR3 length equals 16 residues. Germline V gives CDR1 SGDLS, CDR2 YYNGEE. The CDR3 DNA is TGTGCCAGCAGCGTAGTCGGGACAGAGGATTACAATGAGCAGTTCTTC. This encodes CASSVVGTEDYNEQFF.

This rearrangement joins TRBV7-6 to TRBJ1-1; 9 bases are shared with TRBD1. J was trimmed by 1 base and V by 5 bases; bases with no gene match: 8. Germline loops: CDR1 SGHVS, CDR2 FNYEAQ. The CDR3 is made up of 16 amino acids. The CDR3, as DNA: TGTGCCAGCAGCCCTGGACAGGGGTTGGGGAACACTGAAGCTTTCTTT. Translation: CASSPGQGLGNTEAFF.

This clone was observed once. The gene calls are TRBV6-1 and TRBJ1-2, with TRBD1 as a possible D gene (6 bases). The CDR3 covers 13 residues. The germline CDR1 and CDR2 sequences are MNHNS and SASEGT. V dropped 6 bases and J dropped 13 bases, with 21 bases sitting between them. The CDR3 here is CASSPDRTSGGTF. The CDR3 coding sequence is TGTGCCAGCAGCCCCGACAGGACATCGGGCGGCACCTTC.

This chain connects TRBV4-1 to TRBJ2-7; 9 bases match TRBD2. Germline V gives CDR1 MGHRA, CDR2 YSYEKL. The CDR3 contains 15 residues. Germline trimming cut 1 base from V and 2 bases from J; bases unmatched to any gene: 3. The CDR3 region has the DNA TGCGCCAGCAGCCAAGGACTAGCGGCGGCCTACGAGCAGTACTTC. Translating gives CASSQGLAAAYEQYF.

The chain is built from TRBV5-8 and TRBJ2-2; 7 nucleotides agree with TRBD1. The CDR3 has 17 amino acids. In germline, CDR1 is SGHTS, CDR2 YDEGEE. After removal of 5 bases from V and 7 bases from J, the junction contained 17 bases not matched to a gene. The CDR3 sequence is CASRNEQGPPRDGELFF. The CDR3 DNA is TGTGCCAGCAGAAACGAACAGGGGCCTCCAAGGGACGGGGAGCTGTTTTTT.

The chain joins TRBV10-3 to TRBJ2-7; tentatively, D is TRBD2 (7 bases). The CDR3 is 14 amino acids. V was pared by 2 bases and J by 1 base, with 9 bases between. Germline V lookup: CDR1 ENHRY, CDR2 SYGVKD. CDR3 in DNA: TGTGCCATCAGTGAGGGGGGGGCGTCCTACGAGCAGTACTTC. Protein product: CAISEGGASYEQYF.

The CDR3: CASSLDRGGTLAGGYNEQFF. CDR3 bases: TGTGCCAGCAGTTTAGATCGTGGGGGAACCCTCGCGGGGGGGTACAATGAGCAGTTCTTC. The gene calls are TRBV27 and TRBJ2-1, with 9 positions matching TRBD2. The CDR3 extends over 20 amino acids. Trimming removed 2 bases from V and 4 bases from J; junction bases left unmatched: 18. Germline V gene lookup returns CDR1 MNHEY and CDR2 SMNVEV (reference sequence).

V usage is TRBV5-6 and J usage is TRBJ1-1; D unclear. V was cut by 2 bases and J by 0 bases, with 11 bases left in between. The germline gives CDR1 SGHDT, CDR2 YYEEEE. CDR3 length: 15 residues. The CDR3 loop is CASSFRQKLNTEAFF. Here the CDR3 DNA reads TGTGCCAGCAGCTTCCGTCAGAAACTGAACACTGAAGCTTTCTTT.

This sequence joins TRBV7-2 and TRBJ2-2; 9 nucleotides line up with TRBD1. The CDR3 has 15 residues. Trimming took 5 bases from V and 6 from J; bases not matched to a gene: 7. Looked up from germline, CDR1 is SGHTA and CDR2 is FQGNSA. CDR3 in DNA: TGTGCCAGCAGCGTACAGGGGGCGCGAGCCGGGGAGCTGTTTTTT. Translated: CASSVQGARAGELFF.

In regard to this clone: An end of the junction differs from the germline gene, which may be a read error. This chain connects TRBV7-9 to TRBJ1-1; weak D call: TRBD1 (6 bases). The V gene's germline CDR1 is SEHNR and CDR2 FQNEAQ (reference sequence). The CDR3 is made up of 15 amino acids. The CDR3 reads CSSSLGVGQGTEAFF. The DNA of the CDR3 is TGTTCCAGCAGCTTAGGGGTCGGCCAGGGGACTGAAGCTTTCTTT.

Remarks on this clone: The same CDR3 also results from other DNA sequences found in this sample. V and J are TRBV7-2 and TRBJ2-1, with 7 bases fitting TRBD2. The CDR3 consists of 16 residues. Trimming at V came to 5 bases and at J to 0 bases, leaving 7 bases not matched to a gene. Germline values: CDR1 SGHTA, CDR2 FQGNSA. CDR3 amino acids: CASSGDLAASYNEQFF. CDR3 nucleotide sequence: TGTGCCAGCAGCGGGGATCTAGCGGCCTCCTACAATGAGCAGTTCTTC. Combining the CDR3 with reference TRBV7-2 and TRBJ2-1 gives the whole variable domain GAGVSQSPSNKVTEKGKDVELRCDPISGHTALYWYRQSLGQGLEFLIYFQGNSAPDKSGLPSDRFSAERTGGSVSTLTIQRTQQEDSAVYLCASSGDLAASYNEQFFGPGTRLTVL.

The chain carries TRBV19 and TRBJ1-2; the D gene is possibly TRBD1 (5 bases). Germline CDR1 LNHDA, CDR2 SQIVND (reference sequence). This CDR3 contains 14 residues. Trimming cost V 6 bases and J 7 bases, with 18 bases left between them. CDR3 sequence: CASSQKAGEGGYTF. As DNA, the CDR3 is TGTGCCAGTAGCCAAAAGGCGGGGGAAGGTGGCTACACCTTC.

The CDR3 DNA reads TGTGCCAGCAGCCATGGGGGAGGTTCACCCCTCCACTTT. Translated: CASSHGGGSPLHF. V and J are TRBV14 and TRBJ1-6, with TRBD1 as a possible D gene (5 bases). The germline CDR1 and CDR2 sequences are SGHDN and FVKESK. V lost 3 bases, J lost 9 bases, and 9 bases lay in between. CDR3 length: 13 amino acids.

This clone was recorded only once. The rearrangement uses TRBV5-6 and TRBJ1-5; maybe TRBD1 (5 bases). The CDR3 covers 12 residues. Trimming removed 2 bases from V and 5 bases from J, with 5 bases in between. Germline CDR1 is SGHDT and CDR2 is YYEEEE. The CDR3, as DNA: TGTGCCAGCAGCTTAGGGGATCAGCCCCAGCATTTT. Amino acids: CASSLGDQPQHF.

The chain joins TRBV27 to TRBJ1-5; TRBD1 agrees at 9 bases. The CDR3 sequence is 14 residues long. CDR1 and CDR2 from the germline V gene are MNHEY and SMNVEV (reference sequence). V was clipped by 6 bases and J by 4 bases; unmatched bases: 4. The CDR3 here is CASRSGTGNQPQHF. The DNA of the CDR3 is TGTGCCAGCAGGTCTGGGACAGGGAATCAGCCCCAGCATTTT.

Points on this clone: This same CDR3 is encoded by further DNA sequences in the sample. The genes are TRBV15 and TRBJ2-2; D possibly corresponds to TRBD1 (6 bases). The CDR3 is 17 residues long. The V end was cut by 2 bases, the J end by 2 bases, with 15 bases between. Looked up from germline, CDR1 is LNHNV and CDR2 is YYDKDF (reference sequence). The CDR3 loop reads CATSRKPGHLNTGELFF. The DNA for the CDR3 is TGTGCCACCAGCAGAAAACCGGGACATTTAAACACCGGGGAGCTGTTTTTT. Full variable domain (rest looked up from reference TRBV15 and TRBJ2-2): DAMVIQNPRYQVTQFGKPVTLSCSQTLNHNVMYWYQQKSSQAPKLLFHYYDKDFNNEADTPDNFQSRRPNTSFCFLDIRSPGLGDTAMYLCATSRKPGHLNTGELFFGEGSRLTVL.

This chain joins TRBV7-2 and TRBJ2-5; D is uncertain. The J call may be incorrect, as the DNA end agrees better with TRBJ2-7. The germline V gene has CDR1 SGHTA and CDR2 FQGNSA. The CDR3 is 13 amino acids. CDR3 sequence: CASSLKPSYEQYF. As DNA, the CDR3 is TGTGCCAGCAGCTTAAAGCCCTCCTACGAGCAGTACTTC.

This clone has just one count. The chain carries TRBV11-2 and TRBJ2-1, with 9 bases identical to TRBD2. V gave up 9 bases and J gave up 13 bases; unmatched junction bases: 13. The CDR3 runs 13 residues. Germline CDR1 SGHAT, CDR2 FQNNGV. The CDR3 loop is CASRPTREGFQFF. The CDR3 DNA sequence: TGTGCCAGTAGGCCGACGCGGGAGGGGTTTCAGTTCTTC.

V is TRBV7-6 and J is TRBJ1-4; a weak D match, TRBD1 (5 bases). Trimming took off 1 base at V and 5 bases at J, with 11 bases between the two ends. CDR3 length: 15 amino acids. Per the germline V gene, CDR1 is SGHVS and CDR2 is FNYEAQ. Written as DNA, the CDR3 is TGTGCCAGCAGCTTAGTCCCGGGGGTGAATGAAAAACTGTTTTTT. Protein product: CASSLVPGVNEKLFF.

This clone was found once. J is TRBJ1-5 and V is TRBV15; perhaps TRBD1 as D (5 bases). Between the trimmed V and J ends, which lost 0 bases and 1 base, there was a span of 22 bases. The CDR3 spans 20 residues. The germline gives CDR1 LNHNV, CDR2 YYDKDF (reference sequence). CDR3 loop: CATSRDLAGMFQTSNQPQHF. In DNA, the CDR3 is TGTGCCACCAGCAGAGATCTGGCAGGGATGTTCCAGACCAGCAATCAGCCCCAGCATTTT.